This T cell receptor beta chain was recorded in a study of shared clonotypes between healthy human individuals (TCRdb year 2020). For context, the study as a whole: The cohort included three men and a couple of women between 18 and 49 years of age. Per donor, three plates each were used for CD4 naive and CD4 memory, two for CD8 naive, and one for CD8 memory. Blood TCR repertoires of roughly five healthy adults were deeply sequenced to estimate repertoire size and the extent of clonotype sharing between individuals. Per donor, leukapheresis produced somewhere between about 0.94 and 10 billion PBMCs. Libraries were prepared and TCR repertoires were sequenced by different laboratories using diverse techniques, in order to increase sequencing depth and limit assay-specific biases. Paper-wide results and their limitations: About 5% of naive CD4, roughly 3.5% of naive CD8, 2% to 2.5% of memory CD4, and 0.35% to 0.5% of memory CD8 clonotypes were shared across several donors. Sampling was restricted to blood, and TCR repertoires in tissue are likely to differ from TCR repertoires in blood. The genetic and exposure-history diversity represented was limited by the small number of donors. Rarefaction of sorted-subset datasets indicated incomplete sequencing despite the large sequencing depth. Pairwise subsampling indicated that sequencing depth was expected to affect the degree of clonotype sharing among donors. Naive subsets generally had larger estimated clonotype richness than memory subsets did. Clonotypes shared by all four sorted-subset donors showed higher generation probabilities than non-shared clonotypes.

The donors were healthy, HIV-negative adults who had no recently reported acute infections or vaccinations. Every donor was a Caucasian adult residing in Nashville, Tennessee, USA. CD4+ T cells were enriched by magnetic negative selection; naive cells were then positively selected on CD45RA, and the negative fraction formed the memory subset. Blood was obtained by leukapheresis, after which PBMCs were separated by Ficoll-Histopaque density gradient centrifugation and cryopreserved in liquid nitrogen vapor phase. Analytical flow cytometry was used to check the purity and quantity of each magnetically sorted T cell population. Each sorted fraction had its genomic DNA isolated and then quantified by UV absorbance on a Nanodrop 2000c. This clone has just one count. The clone's antigen remains unknown. No base qualities exist here, and no much larger clone lies one base off it. The same CDR3 also results from other DNA sequences found in this sample.

TCR CDR3 regions were amplified from genomic DNA by multiplex PCR using the deep immunoSEQ assay. Extracted genomic DNA from each cell subset was spread evenly across all wells of several immunoSEQ 96-well plates, with each plate serving as a replicate. For sorted subsets, about 200 ng genomic DNA, equal to tens of thousands of T cell genomes, was loaded into each replicate PCR. Purified libraries were quantified with a Qubit 3.0 fluorometer, sized on a Bioanalyzer 2100, and re-quantified with the KAPA Library Quantification kit. Each immunoSEQ 96-well plate was sequenced on its own single-read 150-cycle Illumina NextSeq 550 flow cell. For the original study's pipeline: Because the immunoSEQ output included only junctional sequences and no quality scores, the filtering could not be the same as the filtering used for full-length reads. Sequences were annotated with PyIR, a Python wrapper for IgBLAST v1.9, using IMGT germline references to assign V/J genes and CDR3. Reads with weak V/J assignments (E-value above 1e-6), missing CDR3, stop codons, out-of-frame junctions, or ambiguous translated residues were removed. V3J clonotypes were defined by identical inferred V gene, J gene, and CDR3 amino acid sequence. The percentage overlap between two repertoires was calculated by dividing the number of shared unique clonotypes by the size of the smaller repertoire. RTK rarefaction, the Chao1 estimator, and Recon v2.1 estimates of unobserved clonotypes were used to assess repertoire richness. OLGA was used to compute generation probabilities for all TCRbeta clonotypes that the gDNA method yielded from a handful of donors. TCRdb holds this immuneACCESS table with in-frame rearrangements only. Some clones are missing; in checked studies, unresolved V genes explain under half, and the rest has no known cause. From that table come the V and J calls and clone size; the DNA was used to work out D and trimming. This sample is represented by millions of clones; around 90% of them were singletons. In total, the top ten clones hold about 0.13% of the sample.

The CDR3 goes from the cysteine to the phenylalanine over 13 residues. The read is trimmed to its CDR3 DNA, 39 bases read in frame from base 1. CDR1 SNHLY and CDR2 FYNNEI were looked up in the germline V gene. V has 4 bases trimmed and J has 4 bases trimmed; junction bases matching no gene number 1. The sequencing sample was made of naive CD4+ T cells sorted from blood. The cell subset or site label, read with the paper, signifies: CD45RA+ positively selected. This clonotype was obtained from a young man in good health. This sequence uses TRBV2 and TRBJ2-1; the central 7 bases match TRBD1. The nucleotides are TGTGCCAGCAGTGTACAGGGGTACAATGAGCAGTTCTTC. Translation gives CASSVQGYNEQFF.